Below are 19 T cell receptor beta chains sequenced from a single sample in a study of glioma-infiltrating T cells after dendritic cell vaccination. Libraries were prepared by immunoSEQ multiplex PCR; TCRdb keeps only in-frame clonotypes and omits some of them. The data hold more than 60,000 clones, with 82% observed a single time. Sequenced here: blood, sampled before dendritic cell vaccination. These receptor sequences come from a human donor with glioblastoma.

This clone has a single count. This rearrangement joins TRBV5-1 to TRBJ1-1; no firm D call. The V end was cut by 4 bases, the J end by 4 bases, with 11 bases between. Germline V gene sequence: CDR1 SGHRS, CDR2 YFSETQ. This CDR3 has 13 amino acids. The CDR3 DNA reads TGCGCCAGCAGCGAGGAAGCGGGCACTGAAGCTTTCTTT. This sequence encodes CASSEEAGTEAFF. The variable domain in full, with the rest retrieved from reference TRBV5-1 and TRBJ1-1, is KAGVTQTPRYLIKTRGQQVTLSCSPISGHRSVSWYQQTPGQGLQFLFEYFSETQRNKGNFPGRFSGRQFSNSRSEMNVSTLELGDSALYLCASSEEAGTEAFFGQGTRLTVV.

V usage is TRBV18 and J usage is TRBJ2-1, with 7 bases identical to TRBD1. V lost 3 bases to trimming and J lost 0 bases; unmatched junction nucleotides: 8. This CDR3 contains 17 residues. The germline V gene encodes CDR1 KGHSH and CDR2 LQKENI. The CDR3 is CASSPRTGSSSYNEQFF. In DNA form, the CDR3 reads TGTGCCAGCTCACCCCGGACAGGTTCCAGCTCCTACAATGAGCAGTTCTTC.

A few counts support this clone. This chain connects TRBV7-9 to TRBJ1-6; D remains ambiguous. Germline V gene data show CDR1 as SEHNR and CDR2 as FQNEAQ (reference sequence). V was trimmed by 3 bases and J by 6 bases, leaving 12 bases between them. The CDR3 has 15 residues. CDR3 nucleotide sequence: TGTGCCAGCAGCTTGGCGGGAGGTCCTAATTCACCCCTCCACTTT. Translated, it gives CASSLAGGPNSPLHF.

The chain couples TRBV5-6 to TRBJ2-7, with 7 bases matching TRBD2. J was trimmed by 1 base and V by 0 bases; bases with no gene match: 7. CDR3 length: 16 amino acids. The V gene's germline CDR1 is SGHDT and CDR2 YYEEEE. CDR3 region: CASSLAPRGISYEQYF. The CDR3, as DNA: TGTGCCAGCAGCTTGGCCCCGCGGGGGATTTCCTACGAGCAGTACTTC.

This chain links TRBV14 with TRBJ2-7, with D maybe TRBD1 (5 bases). V lost 3 bases and J 3 bases, leaving 9 bases between the germline ends. Germline CDR1 SGHDN, CDR2 FVKESK. The CDR3 has 13 amino acids. CDR3 sequence (DNA): TGTGCCAGCAGCCAGTACACAGGCTACGAGCAGTACTTC. Protein product: CASSQYTGYEQYF.

This chain links TRBV7-2 with TRBJ2-7; the D gene is possibly TRBD1 (5 bases). The CDR3 covers 13 residues. The V and J ends lost 4 bases and 5 bases respectively, with 12 bases between them. In germline, CDR1 is SGHTA, CDR2 FQGNSA. The CDR3 nucleotides are TGTGCCAGCAGCTCAAGACAGTTCGACGAGCAGTACTTC. Its protein is CASSSRQFDEQYF. Using reference TRBV7-2 and TRBJ2-7 for the parts outside the CDR3, the full variable domain is GAGVSQSPSNKVTEKGKDVELRCDPISGHTALYWYRQSLGQGLEFLIYFQGNSAPDKSGLPSDRFSAERTGGSVSTLTIQRTQQEDSAVYLCASSSRQFDEQYFGPGTRLTVT.

This clone was observed a few times. Other DNA sequences of this sample code for an identical CDR3. The chain has TRBV2 and TRBJ2-1, with 8 bases lining up with TRBD1. The CDR3 runs to 15 residues. Germline lookup yields CDR1 SNHLY and CDR2 FYNNEI. Unmatched junction bases numbered 6, after V lost 5 bases and J lost 3 bases. CDR3 in DNA: TGTGCCAGCAGTTCCGGGACAGGCCTCTACAATGAGCAGTTCTTC. Its protein is CASSSGTGLYNEQFF.

The sample holds a few counts of this clone. V and J are TRBV5-8 and TRBJ2-7; a weak D match, TRBD1 (6 bases). This CDR3 is 15 amino acids long. V was cut by 6 bases and J by 2 bases, with 18 bases left in between. The germline gives CDR1 SGHTS, CDR2 YDEGEE. The CDR3 spells CASTNWGQSAYEQYF. CDR3 DNA: TGTGCCAGCACCAACTGGGGGCAGAGCGCCTACGAGCAGTACTTC.

This chain links TRBV30 with TRBJ1-3; tentatively, D is TRBD1 (5 bases). CDR3 length equals 14 residues. Trimming removed 3 bases at V and 6 bases at J, with 15 bases between. Germline CDR1 is GTSNPN and CDR2 is SVGIG (reference sequence). The chain's CDR3 is CAWRVGRGTNTIYF. In DNA form, the CDR3 reads TGTGCCTGGAGAGTGGGGAGGGGAACAAACACCATATATTTT.

The chain links TRBV4-2 to TRBJ1-2; a weak D match, TRBD1 (5 bases). This CDR3 region has 15 residues. Germline V gene data show CDR1 as LGHNA and CDR2 as YNFKEQ. Trimming cost V 2 bases and J 1 base, with 11 bases left between them. Here the CDR3 reads CASSQRAGINYGYTF. CDR3 bases: TGTGCCAGCAGCCAACGGGCAGGGATTAACTATGGCTACACCTTC.

This sequence joins TRBV7-9 and TRBJ1-3; D is uncertain. V gave up 5 bases and J gave up 1 base, with 3 bases separating them. This CDR3 spans 12 amino acids. The germline CDR1 and CDR2 sequences are SEHNR and FQNEAQ (reference sequence). The CDR3 loop is CASSQSGNTIYF. The DNA for the CDR3 is TGTGCCAGCAGCCAATCTGGAAACACCATATATTTT.

The genes are TRBV10-3 and TRBJ1-1; TRBD1 agrees at 9 bases. The germline gives CDR1 ENHRY, CDR2 SYGVKD. CDR3 length: 14 residues. V was pared by 6 bases and J by 1 base, with 3 bases of the junction left unmatched. For the CDR3, the DNA is TGTGCCATCAGGGACAGGGGCGGGAACACTGAAGCTTTCTTT. Translation: CAIRDRGGNTEAFF.

The V gene is TRBV2, the J gene TRBJ1-5; D is uncertain. This CDR3 is built from 14 residues. Between the trimmed V and J ends, which lost 6 bases and 4 bases, there was a span of 13 bases. The germline V gene encodes CDR1 SNHLY and CDR2 FYNNEI. CDR3 sequence (DNA): TGTGCCAGCAGGGCCCTCCTCAATAATCAGCCCCAGCATTTT. The encoded protein is CASRALLNNQPQHF.

The chain has TRBV7-8 and TRBJ1-5; tentatively, D is TRBD1 (5 bases). Germline-derived CDR1 and CDR2 are SGHVS and FQNEAQ. The CDR3 spans 15 residues. V lost 1 base and J lost 9, with 16 bases in between. CDR3 sequence: CASSLVGQGRSPQHF. DNA of the CDR3: TGTGCCAGCAGCTTAGTTGGGCAGGGCCGATCGCCCCAGCATTTT.

This chain links TRBV28 with TRBJ2-7; the D gene is possibly TRBD2 (6 bases). The CDR3 length is 12 residues. From germline, CDR1 is MDHEN and CDR2 SYDVKM. V lost 6 bases and J 5 bases, leaving 11 bases between the germline ends. The DNA of the CDR3 is TGTGCCAGCAGGACCTCGGGGGACGAGCAGTACTTC. Protein: CASRTSGDEQYF.

V and J are TRBV28 and TRBJ1-2; perhaps TRBD1 as D (5 bases). The germline V and J ends were trimmed by 4 bases and 5 bases, with 14 bases remaining between them. CDR3 length: 14 residues. Germline assignment: CDR1 MDHEN and CDR2 SYDVKM. The CDR3 here is CASSSSAGQYGYTF. CDR3 bases: TGTGCCAGCAGTTCGTCCGCAGGGCAATATGGCTACACCTTC.

The gene calls are TRBV28 and TRBJ2-1; D is undetermined. The germline V and J ends were trimmed by 6 bases and 7 bases, with 4 bases remaining between them. The length of the CDR3 is 10 residues. Germline-derived CDR1 and CDR2 are MDHEN and SYDVKM. The CDR3 region has the DNA TGTGCCAGCAGGCTAAATGAGCAGTTCTTC. This translates into CASRLNEQFF. Full variable domain (missing parts from reference TRBV28 and TRBJ2-1): DVKVTQSSRYLVKRTGEKVFLECVQDMDHENMFWYRQDPGLGLRLIYFSYDVKMKEKGDIPEGYSVSREKKERFSLILESASTNQTSMYLCASRLNEQFFGPGTRLTVL.

CDR3 bases: TGTGCCAGCAGCCGACGAGCGGGGTCTAGCTCCTACGAGCAGTACTTC. The encoded protein is CASSRRAGSSSYEQYF. V usage is TRBV4-2 and J usage is TRBJ2-7; 7 bases agree with TRBD2. V lost 4 bases and J lost 0; bases outside the gene matches: 9. The germline gives CDR1 LGHNA, CDR2 YNFKEQ. The length of the CDR3 is 16 residues.

The chain carries TRBV5-1 and TRBJ2-7; tentative D call: TRBD1 (5 bases). The germline V gene encodes CDR1 SGHRS and CDR2 YFSETQ. Trimming shortened V by 0 bases and J by 5 bases, and 12 bases separated the two germline ends. There are 14 residues in the CDR3. The CDR3 loop is CASSLGGRVHEQYF. The CDR3 DNA reads TGCGCCAGCAGCTTGGGTGGCAGGGTGCACGAGCAGTACTTC.